This T cell receptor beta chain was profiled in a study of control samples from healthy donors and cancer patients. V lost 4 bases, J lost 4 bases, and 14 bases stayed unmatched. In germline, CDR1 is LGHDT, CDR2 YNNKEL (reference sequence). The CDR3 has 18 amino acids. Data came from immunoSEQ multiplex PCR; TCRdb stores just in-frame clones and leaves some out. This table holds about 150,000 clones, roughly nine tenths found once. The sample comprised blood. The TCR originated in a man younger than 45 in good health. This chain uses TRBV3-1 (or the pseudogene TRBV3-2) with TRBJ1-1; 11 nucleotides agree with TRBD1. The CDR3 DNA follows: TGTGCCAGCAGCCTTAGAGGTACTTTCGGGACAGGGGGCACTGAAGCTTTCTTT. It codes for CASSLRGTFGTGGTEAFF.